This T cell receptor beta chain comes out of a study of identical twins. The J segment lost 6 bases and the V segment lost 5 bases, leaving 10 bases of the junction unmatched. This CDR3 is 15 amino acids long. Germline loops: CDR1 PRHDT, CDR2 FYEKMQ (reference sequence). General study points: Within beta out-of-frame sequences, the excess sharing observed between twins was weaker. Interpretation of the results relied on cross-sectional statistical analysis and not on following the same donors.

Points on this clonotype: The antigen remains unidentified.

TCRdb processed the 5' RACE reads anew with MiXCR; each CDR3 protein has one entry. The top ten hold just over 7% of the sample, which has approximately 350,000 distinct CDR3 sequences, over 9% seen once. The same sample was also studied in work on yellow fever vaccine responses in identical twins.

The chain carries TRBV13 and TRBJ2-1, with 7 bases that match TRBD1. Sequenced sample: CD8+ T cells sorted from blood. The TCR was taken from a young woman in good health. The CDR3 nucleotides read TGTGCCAGCAGCCCAAAAGACAGGGCCGGCAATGAGCAGTTCTTC. Translating it yields CASSPKDRAGNEQFF.